This passage covers 30 T cell receptor beta chains from one sample sequenced in a study of molecular identifiers for immune sequencing clone quantification. TCRdb independently ran MiXCR on the PCR reads; one entry per CDR3 protein. The table has about 35,000 distinct CDR3 sequences, about 19% seen once; the top ten hold more than 0.95%. The sample comprised naive CD8+ T cells from blood, with Jurkat cell RNA spiked in. Subset indicated: FACS-sorted CD8+CD4-CCR7+CD45RA+ naive T cells. The origin of the receptors is a human donor in good health. Some libraries in this study had Jurkat cell RNA spiked in.

On this clonotype itself: This sequence may be a read error, since a much larger clone differs from it by one base. The CDR3 DNA follows: TGTGCCAGCAGCCAGACTAGTAACAAGCAGTACTTC. Protein product: CASSQTSNKQYF. The chain joins TRBV7-2 to TRBJ2-7, with TRBD2 as a possible D gene (6 bases). Between the trimmed V and J ends, which lost 5 bases and 8 bases, there was a span of 13 bases. Germline V lookup: CDR1 SGHTA, CDR2 FQGNSA. The CDR3 is made up of 12 amino acids.

This clonotype was detected many times. CDR3 in amino acids: CASSLRPPNTEAFF. The CDR3 DNA sequence: TGTGCCAGCAGTTTGAGGCCCCCGAACACTGAAGCTTTCTTT. The chain combines TRBV27 with TRBJ1-1; no firm D call. The germline CDR1 and CDR2 sequences are MNHEY and SMNVEV (reference sequence). This CDR3 contains 14 residues. Trimming pared 3 bases from V and 1 base from J, leaving 9 bases between.

This clonotype has a count of ten or more. For the CDR3, the DNA is TGTGCCAGCAGCTTATTCTTGGGAAACCGGGACAGGGGGCGATTGAACACTGAAGCTTTCTTT. This codes for CASSLFLGNRDRGRLNTEAFF. V usage is TRBV11-2 and J usage is TRBJ1-1; 12 nucleotides align to TRBD1. In germline, CDR1 is SGHAT, CDR2 FQNNGV. This CDR3 spans 21 amino acids. V shed 2 bases, J shed 0 bases, and the junction held 16 bases outside the gene matches.

Concerning this clonotype itself: A much more abundant neighbour one base away suggests this may be a read error. The chain couples TRBV12-3 or TRBV12-4 to TRBJ2-3; possible D gene TRBD2, 5 bases. CDR3 length: 14 amino acids. For the CDR3, the DNA is TGTGCCAGCAGTTTAGGAGGGTTAACAGATACGCAGTGTTTT. Amino acid sequence: CASSLGGLTDTQCF.

This clonotype has only a few counts. The chain combines TRBV5-6 with TRBJ1-1; a weak D match, TRBD1 (5 bases). The CDR3 runs 13 residues. Looked up from germline, CDR1 is SGHDT and CDR2 is YYEEEE. Trimming cost V 7 bases and J 4 bases, with 14 bases left between them. CDR3 protein: CASSRGGGTEAFF. The CDR3 DNA follows: TGTGCCAGCTCCCGCGGGGGGGGCACTGAAGCTTTCTTT.

Concerning this clonotype: This could be a read error, since a much larger clone is one nucleotide away. The chain has TRBV3-1 and TRBJ2-7; TRBD2 might be the D (6 bases). Germline CDR1 and CDR2: LGHDT and YNNKEL (reference sequence). The CDR3 has 14 amino acids. The CDR3 spells CAGSPGDSAYEQYF. Written as DNA, the CDR3 is TGTGCCGGCAGCCCGGGAGACAGCGCCTACGAGCAGTACTTC.

This clonotype was found many times. V usage is TRBV10-2 and J usage is TRBJ1-5, with a possible D match to TRBD1 (5 bases). The length of the CDR3 is 14 residues. Germline values: CDR1 WSHSY, CDR2 SAAADI. V shed 6 bases and J shed 3 bases, with 12 bases lying between them. CDR3 amino acids: CASRPQGNNQPQHF. The CDR3 nucleotides are TGCGCCAGCAGGCCCCAGGGTAACAATCAGCCCCAGCATTTT.

This chain links TRBV5-6 with TRBJ1-3; D is ambiguous. The CDR3 spans 18 residues. Germline assignment: CDR1 SGHDT and CDR2 YYEEEE. V was pared by 0 bases and J by 0 bases, with 16 bases between. The CDR3 loop reads CASSLERGSLSSGNTIYF. CDR3 sequence (DNA): TGTGCCAGCAGCTTGGAGCGGGGATCGCTTAGCTCTGGAAACACCATATATTTT.

This clonotype was seen repeatedly, ten times or more. The chain recombines TRBV20-1 with TRBJ2-2, with 7 bases fitting TRBD1. Germline CDR1 and CDR2: DFQATT and SNEGSKA (reference sequence). The trim removed 1 base at V and 4 bases at J, leaving 6 bases unmatched. The CDR3 has 15 residues. The CDR3 region is CSARADREGTGELFF. DNA of the CDR3: TGCAGTGCTAGAGCCGACAGGGAAGGCACCGGGGAGCTGTTTTTT.

This clonotype was recorded at least ten times. This sequence joins TRBV29-1 and TRBJ2-2, with 7 bases that match TRBD2. V lost 2 bases to trimming and J lost 6 bases; unmatched junction nucleotides: 9. Germline V lookup: CDR1 SQVTM, CDR2 ANQGSEA. This CDR3 has 15 residues. The CDR3 loop is CSVETTSSVPGELFF. Here the CDR3 DNA reads TGCAGCGTTGAAACGACTAGCTCGGTCCCCGGGGAGCTGTTTTTT.

Details on this clonotype: With a much larger clone just one base away, this may be a read error. The J gene is TRBJ1-4, the V gene TRBV4-3, with D perhaps matching TRBD1 (5 bases). Germline lookup yields CDR1 LGHNA and CDR2 YSLEER. This CDR3 is built from 13 residues. V dropped 0 bases and J dropped 13 bases, with 12 bases sitting between them. This CDR3 is CASSQDWGGRLFF. As DNA, the CDR3 is TGCGCCAGCAGCCAAGATTGGGGGGGAAGACTGTTTTTT.

The chain has TRBV20-1 and TRBJ1-1; D is unresolved. The germline V and J ends were trimmed by 8 bases and 11 bases, with 15 bases remaining between them. CDR1 and CDR2 from the germline V gene are DFQATT and SNEGSKA (reference sequence). This CDR3 has 10 amino acids. This CDR3 reads CSTQPLLAFF. The CDR3 nucleotides read TGCAGTACTCAACCCTTGCTGGCTTTCTTT.

This clonotype was observed many times. The chain carries TRBV7-9 and TRBJ2-2; TRBD2 matches 9 bases. CDR1 is SEHNR and CDR2 is FQNEAQ in the germline V gene (reference sequence). The CDR3 has 15 residues. V shed 5 bases and J 4 bases; nucleotides not matched to a gene: 5. Here the CDR3 DNA reads TGTGCCAGCAGCCCTAGCGGGAAGCCCACCGGGGAGCTGTTTTTT. Encoded protein: CASSPSGKPTGELFF.

This clonotype was found many times. This chain connects TRBV11-1 to TRBJ1-1; D possibly corresponds to TRBD1 (6 bases). This CDR3 has 14 residues. The V end lost 1 base, the J end lost 4 bases, and 10 bases lay between the germline ends. In germline, CDR1 is SGHAT, CDR2 FQDESV (reference sequence). For the CDR3, the DNA is TGTGCCAGCAGCTTAGACAGGGATGGCACTGAAGCTTTCTTT. Its translation is CASSLDRDGTEAFF.

This clonotype was recorded many times. The chain combines TRBV27 with TRBJ2-5, with 8 bases matching TRBD2. V was clipped by 3 bases and J by 2 bases; unmatched bases: 5. This CDR3 spans 15 amino acids. Germline-derived CDR1 and CDR2 are MNHEY and SMNVEV (reference sequence). For the CDR3, the DNA is TGTGCCAGCAGTTTGGGGCCGGGGGGGCAAGAGACCCAGTACTTC. Protein: CASSLGPGGQETQYF.

Points on this clonotype: The germline gene is not matched at one end of the junction; a read error may be the cause. The V gene is TRBV4-2, the J gene TRBJ2-3; D possibly corresponds to TRBD2 (6 bases). Germline assignment: CDR1 LGHNA and CDR2 YNFKEQ. The CDR3 is 16 residues long. CDR3 bases: TGTGTCAGCAGCCAAGCTCTTGGGGGGAGCACAGATACGCAGTATTTT. Its protein product is CVSSQALGGSTDTQYF.

The V call is TRBV2, the J call TRBJ1-5; D remains ambiguous. The CDR3 is made up of 15 amino acids. Germline lookup yields CDR1 SNHLY and CDR2 FYNNEI. Trimming took off 2 bases at V and 3 bases at J, with 11 bases between the two ends. CDR3 loop: CASSELKADNQPQHF. The CDR3 bases are TGTGCCAGCAGTGAACTAAAAGCCGACAATCAGCCCCAGCATTTT.

This clonotype was seen many times. The chain couples TRBV5-4 to TRBJ2-7; no clear D. CDR3 length: 13 residues. CDR1 and CDR2 (germline): SGHNT, YYREEE (reference sequence). Trimming removed 4 bases from V and 2 bases from J, with 10 bases in between. Here the CDR3 DNA reads TGTGCCAGCAGCATCGCGGTTGCCTACGAGCAGTACTTC. Translating gives CASSIAVAYEQYF.

Details on this clonotype: Without the conserved terminal phenylalanine or tryptophan, this CDR3 likely stems from a read error. The chain combines TRBV29-1 with TRBJ2-2; TRBD2 matches at 11 bases. J gave up 6 bases and V 4 bases, and 10 bases lay outside the gene matches. The CDR3 has 16 amino acids. Germline V gene data show CDR1 as SQVTM and CDR2 as ANQGSEA. For the CDR3, the DNA is TGCAGCGTTGGAGTCCCGGGACTAGCGGACCCCGGGGAGCTGTTTTTG. It encodes CSVGVPGLADPGELFL.

This clonotype was detected a few times. The rearrangement links TRBV6-5 to TRBJ2-5; 8 nucleotides line up with TRBD2. Looked up from germline, CDR1 is MNHEY and CDR2 is SVGAGI. This CDR3 is 16 amino acids long. After removal of 5 bases from V and 1 base from J, the junction contained 9 bases not matched to a gene. The CDR3 DNA reads as TGTGCCAGCAGTGGAGGTGGCGGGGGGCCCCAAGAGACCCAGTACTTC. Protein product: CASSGGGGGPQETQYF.

This clonotype was observed many times. V and J are TRBV5-4 and TRBJ2-6, with 11 positions matching TRBD2. The CDR3 runs to 19 residues. Unmatched junction bases numbered 5, after V lost 0 bases and J lost 0 bases. Germline V gene sequence: CDR1 SGHNT, CDR2 YYREEE (reference sequence). CDR3 loop: CASSLAPGLADSGANVLTF. CDR3 bases: TGTGCCAGCAGCTTGGCCCCGGGACTAGCGGACTCTGGGGCCAACGTCCTGACTTTC.

Many counts were recorded for this clonotype. The DNA for the CDR3 is TGCGCCAGTGCAGGGACAGGGGGCAATGAGCAGTTCTTC. Translating gives CASAGTGGNEQFF. The chain links TRBV4-1 to TRBJ2-1; TRBD1 agrees at 11 bases. This CDR3 has 13 amino acids. Germline trimming cut 9 bases from V and 6 bases from J; bases unmatched to any gene: 4. Germline V CDR1 and CDR2: MGHRA, YSYEKL.

This clonotype came up many times. The rearrangement joins TRBV9 to TRBJ1-2, with TRBD1 as a possible D gene (5 bases). The V gene lost 0 bases and the J gene lost 0 bases, with 9 bases spanning the gap. Germline V CDR1 and CDR2: SGDLS, YYNGEE. The CDR3 consists of 15 residues. CDR3 sequence reads: CASSVVTETNYGYTF. CDR3 bases: TGTGCCAGCAGCGTAGTGACAGAAACTAACTATGGCTACACCTTC.

A note on this clonotype: The junction shows a germline mismatch at one end, possibly a read error. The V and J genes are TRBV15 and TRBJ2-3, with D maybe TRBD2 (6 bases). This CDR3 spans 18 amino acids. The germline gives CDR1 LNHNV, CDR2 YYDKDF (reference sequence). This chain's CDR3 is CATSRADSSVPPTNTQYF. The CDR3 DNA reads as TGTGCCACTAGCAGAGCCGACTCTAGCGTTCCCCCCACAAATACGCAGTATTTT.

This clonotype was recorded at least ten times. The rearrangement uses TRBV7-2 and TRBJ1-1; D ambiguous. Trimming shortened V by 1 base and J by 0 bases, and 9 bases separated the two germline ends. CDR1 and CDR2 from the germline V gene are SGHTA and FQGNSA. The CDR3 spans 15 residues. CDR3 DNA sequence: TGTGCCAGCAGCTTAGGAGGAGGGCTGAACACTGAAGCTTTCTTT. It translates to CASSLGGGLNTEAFF. The full variable domain, rest sourced from reference TRBV7-2 and TRBJ1-1, is GAGVSQSPSNKVTEKGKDVELRCDPISGHTALYWYRQSLGQGLEFLIYFQGNSAPDKSGLPSDRFSAERTGGSVSTLTIQRTQQEDSAVYLCASSLGGGLNTEAFFGQGTRLTVV.

Notes on this clonotype: A much larger clone is a single base away; this may be a read error. The chain employs TRBV4-1 and TRBJ1-1; 11 nucleotides align to TRBD1. There are 16 residues in the CDR3. CDR1 and CDR2 from the germline V gene are MGHRA and YSYEKL. CDR3 in amino acids: CASSQTSGQGGSEASF. CDR3 DNA sequence: TGCGCCAGCAGCCAGACTTCGGGACAGGGGGGTTCTGAAGCTTCCTTT.

The chain combines TRBV20-1 with TRBJ1-1, with D perhaps matching TRBD1 (5 bases). The CDR3 covers 13 residues. The germline V and J ends were trimmed by 0 bases and 8 bases, with 13 bases remaining between them. The germline gives CDR1 DFQATT, CDR2 SNEGSKA (reference sequence). CDR3: CSARDVGRLEAFF. CDR3 DNA: TGCAGTGCTAGAGATGTGGGGCGTTTGGAAGCTTTCTTT.

Comment on this clonotype: A much larger clone lies a single base off, so this may be a read error. Since no conserved phenylalanine or tryptophan closes the CDR3, a read error is the likely cause. The chain combines TRBV2 with TRBJ2-7; D is ambiguous. The V gene lost 2 bases and the J gene lost 1 base, with 9 bases spanning the gap. Germline assignment: CDR1 SNHLY and CDR2 FYNNEI. The CDR3 is made up of 14 amino acids. This CDR3 reads CASSEWSGSYEQYY. Here the CDR3 DNA reads TGTGCCAGCAGTGAATGGTCGGGTTCCTACGAGCAGTACTAC.

Regarding this clonotype: This could be a read error, since a much larger clone is one nucleotide away. This chain joins TRBV7-9 and TRBJ2-7, with unresolved D. Trimming took 11 bases from V and 1 from J, leaving 15 bases between them. Germline assignment: CDR1 SEHNR and CDR2 FQNEAQ (reference sequence). This CDR3 is 13 amino acids long. The CDR3 DNA reads TGTGCCGGCTCAGGCTCGAGGTCCTACGAGCAGTACTTC. Residues: CAGSGSRSYEQYF.

The table lists this clonotype with many counts. The chain employs TRBV9 and TRBJ2-1; possible D gene TRBD2, 6 bases. Germline CDR1 SGDLS, CDR2 YYNGEE. This CDR3 has 16 residues. Trimming removed 3 bases from V and 3 bases from J, with 16 bases in between. The CDR3 protein is CASSDPSSENYNEQFF. The CDR3 nucleotides read TGTGCCAGCAGCGATCCCTCTAGCGAGAACTACAATGAGCAGTTCTTC.